This T cell receptor beta chain was documented in a study of blood T cell repertoires in COVID-19. On the study more broadly: Sites in the United States, Italy and Spain provided acute and convalescent COVID-19 samples.

TCRdb's table, derived via immunoSEQ multiplex PCR, lists solely in-frame clones and lacks some. The sample shows around 370,000 clones, approximately 91% of them seen only once. In germline, CDR1 is SGHNT, CDR2 YYREEE (reference sequence). The CDR3 is 12 amino acids. Trimming stripped 1 base from V and 7 bases from J, with 8 bases between. Seattle's cohort entered during active infection and was followed longitudinally. The chain carries TRBV5-4 and TRBJ1-1; D not certain. Sequencing used peripheral blood. The source of this sequence is a woman in her seventies with COVID-19, enrolled during active disease. The CDR3 here is CASSLPGVEAFF. DNA of the CDR3: TGTGCCAGCAGCTTGCCCGGAGTTGAAGCTTTCTTT.